Listed below are T cell receptor beta chains from one sample, sequenced in a study of blood T cells in healthy people across ages. TCRdb processed the 5' RACE reads anew with MiXCR; each CDR3 protein has one entry. The data show 710,000 or so distinct CDR3 sequences, about 24% seen once. Sequencing input: blood. The receptor set was obtained from a man between 65 and 80 years old in good health. Both conserved end residues are part of each CDR3. The order of the fields is clone size, V gene, J gene, D gene, CDR3 protein, CDR3 DNA. D genes are given only for firm matches. Size tells how often a clone was seen (once, few, many) or the class of an expanded clone, and some rows leave it out.

clone size: few; V gene: TRBV5-1; J gene: TRBJ2-1; D gene: TRBD1; CDR3 protein: CASSSGQGGHNEQFF; CDR3 DNA: TGCGCCAGCAGCTCCGGACAGGGGGGCCACAATGAGCAGTTCTTC
clone size: many; V gene: TRBV27; J gene: TRBJ2-3; D gene: -; CDR3 protein: CASSLQDPSSDTQYF; CDR3 DNA: TGTGCCAGCAGTTTACAGGACCCAAGCTCAGATACGCAGTATTTT
clone size: few; V gene: TRBV7-2; J gene: TRBJ1-6; D gene: -; CDR3 protein: CASSRALINSPLHF; CDR3 DNA: TGTGCCAGCAGCAGAGCTCTTATTAATTCACCCCTCCACTTT
clone size: few; V gene: TRBV2; J gene: TRBJ1-5; D gene: -; CDR3 protein: CASSDGPLSNQPQHF; CDR3 DNA: TGTGCCAGCAGTGACGGGCCCCTAAGTAATCAGCCCCAGCATTTT
clone size: few; V gene: TRBV6-1; J gene: TRBJ1-5; D gene: TRBD1; CDR3 protein: CASGQGLYSNQPQHF; CDR3 DNA: TGTGCCTCTGGACAGGGGCTTTATAGCAATCAGCCCCAGCATTTT
clone size: -; V gene: TRBV12-5; J gene: TRBJ1-3; D gene: TRBD1; CDR3 protein: CATKKSGQACFSSGNTIYF; CDR3 DNA: TGCGCTACGAAGAAATCGGGACAGGCTTGCTTCTCTTCTGGAAACACCATATATTTT
clone size: -; V gene: TRBV13; J gene: TRBJ1-1; D gene: -; CDR3 protein: CASSLGGGRRNTEAFF; CDR3 DNA: TGTGCCAGCAGCTTAGGGGGGGGTCGGAGGAACACTGAAGCTTTCTTT
clone size: -; V gene: TRBV29-1; J gene: TRBJ2-7; D gene: -; CDR3 protein: CSVEWGGFNEQYF; CDR3 DNA: TGCAGCGTTGAATGGGGGGGCTTCAACGAGCAGTACTTC
clone size: -; V gene: TRBV10-2; J gene: TRBJ2-1; D gene: TRBD2; CDR3 protein: CASTPTSGRHEQFF; CDR3 DNA: TGCGCCAGCACACCGACTAGCGGGAGACATGAGCAGTTCTTC
clone size: few; V gene: TRBV14; J gene: TRBJ2-1; D gene: TRBD2; CDR3 protein: CASSRLADSGQFF; CDR3 DNA: TGTGCCAGCAGTCGACTAGCGGACTCGGGGCAGTTCTTC
clone size: few; V gene: TRBV6-6; J gene: TRBJ2-3; D gene: -; CDR3 protein: CASSGPTYTQYF; CDR3 DNA: TGTGCCAGCAGCGGCCCCACCTATACGCAGTATTTT
clone size: -; V gene: TRBV2; J gene: TRBJ2-1; D gene: TRBD2; CDR3 protein: CASSELAGVNEQFF; CDR3 DNA: TGTGCCAGCAGTGAACTAGCGGGAGTAAATGAGCAGTTCTTC
clone size: -; V gene: TRBV4-3; J gene: TRBJ2-5; D gene: -; CDR3 protein: CASSQEGFGNQETQYF; CDR3 DNA: TGCGCCAGCAGCCAAGAGGGATTCGGAAACCAAGAGACCCAGTACTTC
clone size: few; V gene: TRBV5-1; J gene: TRBJ2-3; D gene: TRBD1; CDR3 protein: CASSLEGWTGHRGVGTQYF; CDR3 DNA: TGCGCCAGCAGCTTGGAAGGTTGGACAGGCCATAGGGGCGTTGGTACGCAGTATTTT
clone size: -; V gene: TRBV6-5; J gene: TRBJ1-6; D gene: -; CDR3 protein: CASSLGHRNNSPLHF; CDR3 DNA: TGTGCCAGCAGTTTGGGACACAGAAATAATTCACCCCTCCACTTT
clone size: -; V gene: TRBV6-5; J gene: TRBJ2-5; D gene: -; CDR3 protein: CASSYSMGETQYF; CDR3 DNA: TGTGCCAGCAGTTACTCGATGGGGGAGACCCAGTACTTC
clone size: -; V gene: TRBV9; J gene: TRBJ2-1; D gene: TRBD2; CDR3 protein: CASSVRLAGSSYNEQFF; CDR3 DNA: TGTGCCAGCAGCGTAAGGCTAGCGGGGAGCTCCTACAATGAGCAGTTCTTC
clone size: -; V gene: TRBV7-9; J gene: TRBJ2-1; D gene: -; CDR3 protein: CASNNEGGSSYNEQFF; CDR3 DNA: TGTGCCAGCAACAACGAGGGAGGCAGCTCCTACAATGAGCAGTTCTTC
clone size: few; V gene: TRBV7-8; J gene: TRBJ2-4; D gene: TRBD2; CDR3 protein: CASSLAPGTSGSVAKNIQYF; CDR3 DNA: TGTGCCAGCAGCTTAGCGCCAGGGACTAGCGGGAGTGTGGCCAAAAACATTCAGTACTTC
clone size: -; V gene: TRBV5-1; J gene: TRBJ2-1; D gene: -; CDR3 protein: CASSFHRGSYNEQFF; CDR3 DNA: TGCGCCAGCAGCTTTCACCGGGGTAGCTACAATGAGCAGTTCTTC
clone size: -; V gene: TRBV5-4; J gene: TRBJ2-5; D gene: TRBD1; CDR3 protein: CASRSGTEETQYF; CDR3 DNA: TGTGCCAGCAGATCCGGGACAGAAGAGACCCAGTACTTC
clone size: -; V gene: TRBV5-4; J gene: TRBJ1-1; D gene: -; CDR3 protein: CASSWATGSTEAFF; CDR3 DNA: TGTGCCAGCAGTTGGGCCACAGGGTCCACTGAAGCTTTCTTT
clone size: -; V gene: TRBV20-1; J gene: TRBJ2-1; D gene: TRBD1; CDR3 protein: CSARDRLRNEQFF; CDR3 DNA: TGCAGTGCCCGGGACAGACTAAGAAATGAGCAGTTCTTC
clone size: -; V gene: TRBV10-2; J gene: TRBJ2-3; D gene: TRBD2; CDR3 protein: CASSEAGGPKDTQYF; CDR3 DNA: TGCGCCAGCAGTGAGGCGGGGGGGCCAAAAGATACGCAGTATTTT
clone size: few; V gene: TRBV12-3/TRBV12-4; J gene: TRBJ1-2; D gene: -; CDR3 protein: CASSLYNGGYTF; CDR3 DNA: TGTGCCAGCAGTTTGTACAATGGTGGCTACACCTTC
clone size: -; V gene: TRBV20-1; J gene: TRBJ1-1; D gene: -; CDR3 protein: CSARDRAGVNTEAFF; CDR3 DNA: TGCAGTGCTAGAGATCGGGCAGGAGTGAACACTGAGGCTTTCTTT
clone size: many; V gene: TRBV12-3/TRBV12-4; J gene: TRBJ2-5; D gene: -; CDR3 protein: CASSFLRRQETQYF; CDR3 DNA: TGTGCCAGCAGTTTCTTGAGGAGGCAAGAGACCCAGTACTTC
clone size: few; V gene: TRBV18; J gene: TRBJ1-1; D gene: TRBD1; CDR3 protein: CASSLFGPTGGRAEAFF; CDR3 DNA: TGTGCCAGCTCACTATTCGGTCCGACAGGGGGAAGAGCTGAAGCTTTCTTT
clone size: -; V gene: TRBV5-1; J gene: TRBJ2-2; D gene: -; CDR3 protein: CASKFGADTGELFF; CDR3 DNA: TGCGCCAGCAAGTTCGGGGCTGACACCGGGGAGCTGTTTTTT
clone size: few; V gene: TRBV29-1; J gene: TRBJ2-3; D gene: TRBD2; CDR3 protein: CSVSSGGGTDTQYF; CDR3 DNA: TGCAGCGTCAGTAGCGGGGGGGGCACAGATACGCAGTATTTT
clone size: -; V gene: TRBV5-1; J gene: TRBJ2-1; D gene: TRBD2; CDR3 protein: CASSMGLAELYNEQFF; CDR3 DNA: TGCGCCAGCAGCATGGGACTAGCGGAGCTCTACAATGAGCAGTTCTTC
clone size: few; V gene: TRBV7-8; J gene: TRBJ1-1; D gene: -; CDR3 protein: CASSLHGGVDTEAFF; CDR3 DNA: TGTGCCAGCAGCTTACACGGGGGTGTGGACACTGAAGCTTTCTTT
clone size: -; V gene: TRBV30; J gene: TRBJ1-3; D gene: -; CDR3 protein: CAWSPEGNTIYF; CDR3 DNA: TGTGCCTGGAGTCCGGAGGGAAACACCATATATTTT
clone size: -; V gene: TRBV18; J gene: TRBJ2-5; D gene: -; CDR3 protein: CASSSIAGSPAQYF; CDR3 DNA: TGTGCCAGCTCATCAATCGCTGGGTCTCCGGCCCAGTACTTC
clone size: -; V gene: TRBV7-9; J gene: TRBJ2-3; D gene: TRBD2; CDR3 protein: CASSLIQGGDTQYF; CDR3 DNA: TGTGCCAGCAGCTTAATCCAGGGAGGGGATACGCAGTATTTT
clone size: few; V gene: TRBV27; J gene: TRBJ2-4; D gene: TRBD1; CDR3 protein: CASSLSTGLGKNTQYF; CDR3 DNA: TGTGCCAGCAGTTTATCGACAGGGTTGGGCAAAAACACTCAGTACTTC
clone size: few; V gene: TRBV20-1; J gene: TRBJ2-2; D gene: TRBD2; CDR3 protein: CSARDVRSGANTGELFF; CDR3 DNA: TGCAGTGCTAGAGATGTTCGTAGCGGGGCGAACACCGGGGAGCTGTTTTTT
clone size: -; V gene: TRBV4-2; J gene: TRBJ2-7; D gene: TRBD2; CDR3 protein: CASSQEGTSGGTYEQYF; CDR3 DNA: TGTGCCAGCAGCCAAGAGGGGACTAGCGGGGGGACCTACGAGCAGTACTTC
clone size: few; V gene: TRBV14; J gene: TRBJ1-1; D gene: -; CDR3 protein: CASSQDGNRRGAFF; CDR3 DNA: TGTGCCAGCAGCCAAGATGGGAACCGGCGCGGAGCTTTCTTT
clone size: -; V gene: TRBV5-1; J gene: TRBJ1-4; D gene: TRBD1; CDR3 protein: CASRFDRGREKLFF; CDR3 DNA: TGCGCCAGCAGGTTCGACAGGGGGCGTGAAAAACTGTTTTTT
clone size: -; V gene: TRBV20-1; J gene: TRBJ2-1; D gene: TRBD2; CDR3 protein: CSARDSSGRAVNEQFF; CDR3 DNA: TGCAGTGCTAGAGATTCGAGCGGGAGGGCCGTCAATGAGCAGTTCTTC
clone size: -; V gene: TRBV5-1; J gene: TRBJ1-1; D gene: -; CDR3 protein: CASSLFRATNTEAFF; CDR3 DNA: TGCGCCAGCAGCCTCTTCAGGGCGACGAACACTGAAGCTTTCTTT
clone size: few; V gene: TRBV5-1; J gene: TRBJ1-1; D gene: -; CDR3 protein: CASRAGVMNTEAFF; CDR3 DNA: TGCGCCAGCCGAGCAGGGGTAATGAACACTGAAGCTTTCTTT
clone size: few; V gene: TRBV5-1; J gene: TRBJ2-3; D gene: TRBD2; CDR3 protein: CASSLASLGWGGDTDTQYF; CDR3 DNA: TGCGCCAGCAGCTTGGCCTCACTCGGGTGGGGGGGAGACACAGATACGCAGTATTTT
clone size: -; V gene: TRBV11-2; J gene: TRBJ2-1; D gene: -; CDR3 protein: CASSPGALTEQFF; CDR3 DNA: TGTGCCAGCAGCCCAGGGGCGCTGACTGAGCAGTTCTTC
clone size: -; V gene: TRBV6-5; J gene: TRBJ1-6; D gene: TRBD1; CDR3 protein: CASSWTGQNSPLHF; CDR3 DNA: TGTGCCAGCAGTTGGACAGGGCAGAATTCACCCCTCCACTTT
clone size: -; V gene: TRBV7-8; J gene: TRBJ2-7; D gene: TRBD1; CDR3 protein: CASSLGDRVYEQYF; CDR3 DNA: TGTGCCAGCAGCTTAGGGGACAGGGTCTACGAGCAGTACTTC
clone size: -; V gene: TRBV7-2; J gene: TRBJ1-4; D gene: -; CDR3 protein: CASSLIQEPNEKLFF; CDR3 DNA: TGTGCCAGCAGCCTAATACAGGAGCCTAATGAAAAACTGTTTTTT
clone size: many; V gene: TRBV18; J gene: TRBJ1-1; D gene: -; CDR3 protein: CASSPRAGPVNTEAFF; CDR3 DNA: TGTGCCAGCTCACCAAGGGCGGGTCCGGTGAACACTGAAGCTTTCTTT
clone size: -; V gene: TRBV19; J gene: TRBJ2-3; D gene: TRBD2; CDR3 protein: CATGTSGNPDTQYF; CDR3 DNA: TGTGCCACCGGGACTAGCGGGAACCCAGATACGCAGTATTTT
clone size: few; V gene: TRBV11-3; J gene: TRBJ2-1; D gene: -; CDR3 protein: CASSLGAGGFLNEQFF; CDR3 DNA: TGTGCCAGCAGCTTAGGGGCTGGGGGATTCCTCAATGAGCAGTTCTTC
clone size: few; V gene: TRBV12-3/TRBV12-4; J gene: TRBJ2-7; D gene: -; CDR3 protein: CASSSGPKTNYEQYF; CDR3 DNA: TGTGCCAGCAGTTCCGGGCCAAAGACGAACTACGAGCAGTACTTC
clone size: -; V gene: TRBV7-2; J gene: TRBJ2-3; D gene: -; CDR3 protein: CASSSQRVSTDTQYF; CDR3 DNA: TGTGCCAGCAGCTCCCAGCGGGTTAGCACAGATACGCAGTATTTT
clone size: many; V gene: TRBV24-1; J gene: TRBJ2-3; D gene: -; CDR3 protein: CATSDSLRRGTSVTDTQYF; CDR3 DNA: TGTGCCACCAGTGATTCACTGAGGCGAGGGACGTCTGTCACAGATACGCAGTATTTT
clone size: -; V gene: TRBV12-3/TRBV12-4; J gene: TRBJ1-4; D gene: TRBD1; CDR3 protein: CASSLGDRDEKLFF; CDR3 DNA: TGTGCCAGCAGTTTAGGGGACAGGGATGAAAAACTGTTTTTT
clone size: -; V gene: TRBV5-1; J gene: TRBJ2-7; D gene: -; CDR3 protein: CASSLDGAPGEQYF; CDR3 DNA: TGCGCCAGCAGCTTGGATGGGGCGCCAGGCGAGCAGTACTTC